The text below deals with one T cell receptor (beta chain). The authors ran a second PCR of roughly 6 to 12 cycles using a sample-barcoded 5' primer and a J-beta primer mix. Samples each returned at least 2.5 million CDR3-containing paired-end reads. TCRdb passed the 5' RACE reads through MiXCR, listing each CDR3 protein once. The data show some 1.5 million distinct CDR3 sequences, roughly 43% seen once. Germline V lookup: CDR1 GTSNPN, CDR2 SVGIG (reference sequence). V was clipped by 2 bases and J by 8 bases, with 16 bases between them. This CDR3 region has 14 residues. The data originate from a study of blood T cells in healthy people across ages.

This clonotype originated in a woman aged 18 to 35 in good health. The sample consisted of blood. The chain recombines TRBV30 with TRBJ1-5; D may be TRBD1 (6 bases). The CDR3 DNA follows: TGTGCCTGGAGTCAAACAGGGACGACGGAGCCCCAGCATTTT. Encoded protein: CAWSQTGTTEPQHF.